The present T cell receptor beta chain was sequenced within a study of T-cell reconstitution after alpha-beta-depleted transplantation in children. Preparation of the TCRbeta library involved a method that used unique molecular identifiers. TCRdb ran MiXCR on the PCR reads and lists one entry per CDR3 protein. Of around 270,000 distinct CDR3 sequences in the sample, around 7.3% were seen once. Notes on the study in general: The origin of high day-60 TCRbeta diversity in some patients lay in surviving recipient T cells and thymic progenitors. Approximately two months post-transplant, alpha-beta T cells reportedly originated from several hundred expanded graft clones. By one year post-transplant, T-cell counts and diversity largely arose from T cells that were newly produced.

The CDR3 sequence is 12 residues long. Trimming took off 8 bases at V and 6 bases at J, with 13 bases between the two ends. CDR1 is SEHNR and CDR2 is FQNEAQ in the germline V gene (reference sequence). Ten or more counts support this clonotype. Its antigen is unknown. The material sequenced was peripheral blood, taken 360 days after TCRalphabeta/CD19-depleted stem cell transplant. The V call is TRBV7-9, the J call TRBJ1-1; no clear D gene. This clonotype was obtained from a female patient aged 2-9 years who had a stem cell transplant for Fanconi anemia, so the T cells may come from the graft donor. The CDR3 DNA is TGTGCCAGCGCTCCCGAGGAGGCTGAAGCTTTCTTT. Its protein is CASAPEEAEAFF.